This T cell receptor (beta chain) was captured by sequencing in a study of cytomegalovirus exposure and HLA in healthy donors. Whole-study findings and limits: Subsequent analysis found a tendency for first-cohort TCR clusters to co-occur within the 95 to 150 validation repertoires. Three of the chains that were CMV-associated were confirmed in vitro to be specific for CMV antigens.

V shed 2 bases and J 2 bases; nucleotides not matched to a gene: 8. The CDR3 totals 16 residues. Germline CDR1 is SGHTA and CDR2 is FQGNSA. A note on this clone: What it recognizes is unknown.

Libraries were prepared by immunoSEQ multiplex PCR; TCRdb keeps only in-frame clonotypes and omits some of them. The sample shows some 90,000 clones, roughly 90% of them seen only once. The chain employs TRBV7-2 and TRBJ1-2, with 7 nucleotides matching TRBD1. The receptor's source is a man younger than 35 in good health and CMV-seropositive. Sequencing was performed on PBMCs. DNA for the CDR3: TGTGCCAGCAGCTTATTTTCCGAGGGGGCCAACTATGGCTACACCTTC. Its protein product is CASSLFSEGANYGYTF.